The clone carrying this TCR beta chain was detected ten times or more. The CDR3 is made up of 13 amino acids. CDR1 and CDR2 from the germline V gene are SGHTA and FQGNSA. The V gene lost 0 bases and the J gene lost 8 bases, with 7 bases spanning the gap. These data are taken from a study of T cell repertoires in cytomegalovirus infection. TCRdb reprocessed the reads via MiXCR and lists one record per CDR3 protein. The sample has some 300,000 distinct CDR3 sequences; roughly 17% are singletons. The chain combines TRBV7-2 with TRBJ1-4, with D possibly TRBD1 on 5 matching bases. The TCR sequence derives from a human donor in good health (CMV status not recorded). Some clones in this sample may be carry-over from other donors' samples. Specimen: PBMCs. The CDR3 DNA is TGTGCCAGCAGCTTAGCTCCAGGGGAAAAACTGTTTTTT. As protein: CASSLAPGEKLFF.